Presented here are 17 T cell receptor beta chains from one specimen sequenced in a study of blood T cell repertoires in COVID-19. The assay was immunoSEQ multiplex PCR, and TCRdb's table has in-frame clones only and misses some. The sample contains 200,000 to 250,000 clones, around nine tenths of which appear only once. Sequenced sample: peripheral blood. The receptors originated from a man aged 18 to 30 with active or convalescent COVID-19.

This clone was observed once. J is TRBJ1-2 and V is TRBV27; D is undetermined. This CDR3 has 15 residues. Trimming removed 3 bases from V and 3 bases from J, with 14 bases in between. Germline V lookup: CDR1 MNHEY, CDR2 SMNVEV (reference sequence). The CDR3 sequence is CASSLRLGSDYGYTF. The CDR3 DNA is TGTGCCAGCAGTTTGAGGTTAGGTAGCGACTATGGCTACACCTTC.

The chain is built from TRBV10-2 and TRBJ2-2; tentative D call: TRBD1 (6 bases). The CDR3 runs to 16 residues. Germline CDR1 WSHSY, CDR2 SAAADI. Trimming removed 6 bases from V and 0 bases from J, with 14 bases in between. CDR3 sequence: CASRETGTSNTGELFF. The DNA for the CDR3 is TGCGCCAGCAGAGAGACAGGAACGTCGAACACCGGGGAGCTGTTTTTT.

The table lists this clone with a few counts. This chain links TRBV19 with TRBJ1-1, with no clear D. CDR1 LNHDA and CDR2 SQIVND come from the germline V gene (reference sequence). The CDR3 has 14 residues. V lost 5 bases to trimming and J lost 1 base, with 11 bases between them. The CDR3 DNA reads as TGTGCCAGTAGTTTCAAAGCCCGGAACACTGAAGCTTTCTTT. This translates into CASSFKARNTEAFF.

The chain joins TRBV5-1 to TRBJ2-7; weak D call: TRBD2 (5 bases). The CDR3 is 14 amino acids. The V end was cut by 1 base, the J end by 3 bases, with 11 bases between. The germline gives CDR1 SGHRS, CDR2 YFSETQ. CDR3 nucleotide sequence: TGCGCCAGCAGCTTGTCGGGAAACCTCTACGAGCAGTACTTC. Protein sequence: CASSLSGNLYEQYF.

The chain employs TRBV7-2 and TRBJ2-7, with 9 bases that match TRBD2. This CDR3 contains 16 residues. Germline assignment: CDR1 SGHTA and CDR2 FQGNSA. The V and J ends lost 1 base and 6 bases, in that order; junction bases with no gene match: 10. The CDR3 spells CASSLGLEREDREQYF. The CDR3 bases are TGTGCCAGCAGCTTAGGCTTGGAGCGGGAGGACCGCGAGCAGTACTTC.

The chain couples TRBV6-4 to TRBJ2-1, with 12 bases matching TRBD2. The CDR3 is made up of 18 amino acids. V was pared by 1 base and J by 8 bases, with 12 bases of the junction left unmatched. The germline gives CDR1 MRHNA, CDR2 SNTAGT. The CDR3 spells CASSDCGGLAGFVDEQFF. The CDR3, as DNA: TGTGCCAGCAGTGACTGTGGAGGACTAGCGGGATTCGTTGATGAGCAGTTCTTC.

CDR3 DNA: TGCGCCAGCAGCCAAGACGCGACTAGTTGGGACTACGAGCAGTACTTC. This translates into CASSQDATSWDYEQYF. This rearrangement joins TRBV4-1 to TRBJ2-7; D is possibly TRBD2 (6 bases). This CDR3 has 16 residues. The V gene lost 0 bases and the J gene lost 3 bases, with 15 bases spanning the gap. Germline lookup yields CDR1 MGHRA and CDR2 YSYEKL.

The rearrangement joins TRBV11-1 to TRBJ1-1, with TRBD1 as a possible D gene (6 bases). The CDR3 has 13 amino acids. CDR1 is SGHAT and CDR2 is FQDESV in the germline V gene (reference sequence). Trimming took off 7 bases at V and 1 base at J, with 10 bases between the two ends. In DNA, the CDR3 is TGTGCCAGCAAACACAGGGAGAACACTGAAGCTTTCTTT. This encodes CASKHRENTEAFF.

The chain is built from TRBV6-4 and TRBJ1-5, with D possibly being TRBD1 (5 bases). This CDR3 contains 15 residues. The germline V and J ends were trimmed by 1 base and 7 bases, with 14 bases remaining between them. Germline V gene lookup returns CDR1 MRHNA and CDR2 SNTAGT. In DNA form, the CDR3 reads TGTGCCAGCAGTGACTTTCCGGGGGGAGGCCAGCCCCAGCATTTT. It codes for CASSDFPGGGQPQHF.

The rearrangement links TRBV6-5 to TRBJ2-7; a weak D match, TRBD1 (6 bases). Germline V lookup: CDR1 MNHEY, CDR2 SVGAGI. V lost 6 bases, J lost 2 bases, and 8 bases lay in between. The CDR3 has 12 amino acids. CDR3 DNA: TGTGCCAGCAGCAGGACAGCCTACGAGCAGTACTTC. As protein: CASSRTAYEQYF.

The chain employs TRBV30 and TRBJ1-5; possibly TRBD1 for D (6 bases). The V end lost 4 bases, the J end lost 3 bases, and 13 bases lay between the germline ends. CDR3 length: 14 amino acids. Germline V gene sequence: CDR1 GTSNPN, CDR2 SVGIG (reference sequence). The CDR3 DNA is TGTGCCTGGACCCAACAGGGTAACAATCAGCCCCAGCATTTT. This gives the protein CAWTQQGNNQPQHF.

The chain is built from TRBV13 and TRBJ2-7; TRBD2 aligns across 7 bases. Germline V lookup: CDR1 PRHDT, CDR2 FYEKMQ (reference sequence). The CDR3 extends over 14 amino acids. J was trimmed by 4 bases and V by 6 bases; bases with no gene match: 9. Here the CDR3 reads CASRVAGRGYEQYF. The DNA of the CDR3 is TGTGCCAGCAGGGTAGCGGGTCGGGGGTACGAGCAGTACTTC.

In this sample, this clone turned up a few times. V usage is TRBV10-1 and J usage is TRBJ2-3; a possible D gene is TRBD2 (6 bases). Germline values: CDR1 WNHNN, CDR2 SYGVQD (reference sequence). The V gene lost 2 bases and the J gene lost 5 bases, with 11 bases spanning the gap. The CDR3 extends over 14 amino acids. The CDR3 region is CASSERPSEDTQYF. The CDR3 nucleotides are TGCGCCAGCAGTGAGAGGCCTAGCGAAGATACGCAGTATTTT.

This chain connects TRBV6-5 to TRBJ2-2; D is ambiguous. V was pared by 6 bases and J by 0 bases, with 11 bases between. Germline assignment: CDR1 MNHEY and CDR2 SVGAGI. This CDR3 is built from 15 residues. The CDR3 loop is CASRRDPPNTGELFF. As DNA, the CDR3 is TGTGCCAGCAGGAGAGATCCACCGAACACCGGGGAGCTGTTTTTT.

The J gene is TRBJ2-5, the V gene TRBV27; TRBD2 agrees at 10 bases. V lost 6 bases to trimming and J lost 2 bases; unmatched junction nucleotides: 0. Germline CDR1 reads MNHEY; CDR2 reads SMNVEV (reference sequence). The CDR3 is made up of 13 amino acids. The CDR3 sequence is CASRGLAQETQYF. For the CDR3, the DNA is TGTGCCAGCAGGGGACTAGCGCAAGAGACCCAGTACTTC.

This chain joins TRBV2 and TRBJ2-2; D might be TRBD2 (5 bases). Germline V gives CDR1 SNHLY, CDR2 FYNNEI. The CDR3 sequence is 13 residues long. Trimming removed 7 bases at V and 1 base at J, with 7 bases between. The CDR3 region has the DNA TGTGCCAGCATCCGGGGGAACACCGGGGAGCTGTTTTTT. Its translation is CASIRGNTGELFF.

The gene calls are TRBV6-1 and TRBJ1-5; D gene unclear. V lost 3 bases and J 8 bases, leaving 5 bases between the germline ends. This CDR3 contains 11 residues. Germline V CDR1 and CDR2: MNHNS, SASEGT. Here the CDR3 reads CASSDVEPQHF. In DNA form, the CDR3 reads TGTGCCAGCAGTGACGTTGAGCCCCAGCATTTT.